The T cell receptor beta chain described here comes from a study of neoadjuvant anti-PD-1 for oral cavity cancer. Study-level results: After neoadjuvant nivolumab, PBMC T cell clonality was significantly higher in non-responders than responders.

On this clone: Its antigen is currently unknown.

Time point defined: after neoadjuvant nivolumab, at surgical resection. Analysis of PBMCs was direct, with no culture step. V lost 3 bases, J lost 7 bases, and 12 bases stayed unmatched. Germline V gives CDR1 GTSNPN, CDR2 SVGIG (reference sequence). There are 15 residues in the CDR3. Six replicates per PBMC sample, mostly from 480 ng of genomic DNA. TCRdb keeps only in-frame clones here, not all; method: immunoSEQ multiplex PCR. The table records tens of thousands of clones, 86% of them present only once. The source was PBMCs, collected after nivolumab (anti-PD-1) treatment. This clonotype was sampled from a person aged 35 to 85 with oral cavity squamous cell carcinoma. V is TRBV30 and J is TRBJ2-7, with 10 positions matching TRBD2. The CDR3 protein is CAWRKGLAGAGEQYF. CDR3 coding DNA: TGTGCCTGGAGGAAGGGGCTAGCGGGAGCCGGGGAGCAGTACTTC.